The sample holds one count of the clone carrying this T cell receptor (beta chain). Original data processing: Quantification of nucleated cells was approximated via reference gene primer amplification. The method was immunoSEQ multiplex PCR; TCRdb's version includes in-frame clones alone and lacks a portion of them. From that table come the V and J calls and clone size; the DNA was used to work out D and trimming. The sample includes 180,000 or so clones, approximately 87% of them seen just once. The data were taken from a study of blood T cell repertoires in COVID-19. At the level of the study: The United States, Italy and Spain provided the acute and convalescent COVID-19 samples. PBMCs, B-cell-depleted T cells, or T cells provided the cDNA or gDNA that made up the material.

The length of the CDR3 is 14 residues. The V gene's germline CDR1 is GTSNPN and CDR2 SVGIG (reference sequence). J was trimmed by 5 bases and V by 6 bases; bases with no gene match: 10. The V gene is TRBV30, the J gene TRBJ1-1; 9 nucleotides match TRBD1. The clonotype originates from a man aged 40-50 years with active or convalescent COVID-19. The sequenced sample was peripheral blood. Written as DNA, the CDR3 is TGTGCCTGCCCTGTCGGACAGGGGAGTACTGAAGCTTTCTTT. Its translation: CACPVGQGSTEAFF. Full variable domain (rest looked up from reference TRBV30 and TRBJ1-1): SQTIHQWPATLVQPVGSPLSLECTVEGTSNPNLYWYRQAAGRGLQLLFYSVGIGQISSEVPQNLSASRPQDRQFILSSKKLLLSDSGFYLCACPVGQGSTEAFFGQGTRLTVV.